The source of this TCR beta chain is a study of T cells in Graves' hyperthyroidism and ophthalmopathy. Study findings and constraints: Ophthalmopathy and stable hyperthyroidism were told apart by a 13 V-J model.

J was trimmed by 2 bases and V by 2 bases; bases with no gene match: 5. CDR1 is GTSNPN, CDR2 SVGIG, per germline (reference sequence). The CDR3 has 14 amino acids. Turning to this clonotype: Its antigen is as yet unknown.

The TCR beta CDR3 regions underwent amplification using RNA transcripts as the source. HTBI primers were employed in a first-round RT-PCR of the TCR CDR3. TCRdb used MiXCR to reprocess the multiplex PCR reads, holding one entry per CDR3 protein. Among 550,000 to 600,000 distinct CDR3 sequences listed, approximately 14% were seen once. The material sequenced was blood. The source of this sequence is a young woman with Graves' ophthalmopathy. This chain connects TRBV30 to TRBJ2-7; 8 positions agree with TRBD1. CDR3 coding DNA: TGTGCCTGGAGTACTGGGACAGGAGCCTACGAGCAGTACTTC. This codes for CAWSTGTGAYEQYF.